The 18 T cell receptor beta chains listed next were all sequenced from one sample in a study of cytomegalovirus exposure and HLA in healthy donors. TCRdb keeps only in-frame clones here, not all; method: immunoSEQ multiplex PCR. Of approximately 150,000 clones detected, roughly 84% appear once; the ten largest clones hold about a tenth. Sequenced material: PBMCs. Receptor source: a young man in good health and CMV-seropositive.

The chain carries TRBV6-1 and TRBJ2-1; maybe TRBD2 (5 bases). Trimming left V 9 bases short and J 4 bases short, with 13 bases between. There are 13 residues in the CDR3. Germline-derived CDR1 and CDR2 are MNHNS and SASEGT. The CDR3 reads CASFRDHYNEQFF. For the CDR3, the DNA is TGTGCCAGTTTCCGGGATCATTACAATGAGCAGTTCTTC.

This chain joins TRBV18 and TRBJ1-1, with D hard to call. Germline V lookup: CDR1 KGHSH, CDR2 LQKENI. The CDR3 consists of 14 residues. Trimming cost V 8 bases and J 1 base, with 14 bases left between them. The CDR3 bases are TGTGCCAGCACGACCATGGGAGGGAACACTGAAGCTTTCTTT. Its translation is CASTTMGGNTEAFF.

This chain links TRBV5-4 with TRBJ1-1; 7 positions agree with TRBD1. Germline V lookup: CDR1 SGHNT, CDR2 YYREEE (reference sequence). V lost 3 bases to trimming and J lost 4 bases; unmatched junction nucleotides: 18. The CDR3 is 18 residues long. As DNA, the CDR3 is TGTGCCAGCAGCTCACCTATTCCTGACAGGGTGATTAGCACTGAAGCTTTCTTT. Its protein is CASSSPIPDRVISTEAFF.

This clone showed up just once. This chain uses TRBV18 with TRBJ1-5, with 7 bases fitting TRBD1. J lost 4 bases, V lost 0 bases, and 6 bases had no gene match. This CDR3 is built from 16 residues. The V gene's germline CDR1 is KGHSH and CDR2 LQKENI. The CDR3 DNA reads TGTGCCAGCTCACCACCTTTAGTACAGGGGAATCAGCCCCAGCATTTT. As protein: CASSPPLVQGNQPQHF.

The V and J genes are TRBV4-3 and TRBJ2-7; 8 bases map to TRBD1. J gave up 1 base and V 0 bases, and 5 bases lay outside the gene matches. The CDR3 is made up of 16 amino acids. Germline V CDR1 and CDR2: LGHNA, YSLEER. CDR3 loop: CASSQDFRGRSYEQYF. In DNA form, the CDR3 reads TGCGCCAGCAGCCAAGATTTCAGGGGGCGATCCTACGAGCAGTACTTC.

The V and J genes are TRBV5-6 and TRBJ2-1, with D unresolved. The CDR3 has 16 residues. The ends were cut back, 6 bases at V and 2 bases at J, with 18 bases in the middle. The germline CDR1 and CDR2 sequences are SGHDT and YYEEEE. The CDR3 DNA is TGTGCCAGCAACACTATCCCCAACTTGCCCTACAATGAGCAGTTCTTC. This translates into CASNTIPNLPYNEQFF. Full variable domain (missing parts from reference TRBV5-6 and TRBJ2-1): DAGVTQSPTHLIKTRGQQVTLRCSPKSGHDTVSWYQQALGQGPQFIFQYYEEEERQRGNFPDRFSGHQFPNYSSELNVNALLLGDSALYLCASNTIPNLPYNEQFFGPGTRLTVL.

This rearrangement joins TRBV2 to TRBJ1-6; TRBD1 might be the D (5 bases). CDR1 and CDR2 (germline): SNHLY, FYNNEI. V shed 2 bases and J shed 7 bases, with 9 bases lying between them. The CDR3 extends over 14 amino acids. The CDR3 DNA reads as TGTGCCAGCAGTGAACAGGGTAGGAATTCACCCCTCCACTTT. Translation gives CASSEQGRNSPLHF.

The chain recombines TRBV7-8 with TRBJ2-2; 7 positions agree with TRBD1. The germline V gene encodes CDR1 SGHVS and CDR2 FQNEAQ. The CDR3 totals 15 residues. With 2 bases clipped from V and 3 bases from J, the junction kept 3 bases outside the gene matches. The CDR3 coding sequence is TGTGCCAGCAGCTTATACAGGGGAGACACCGGGGAGCTGTTTTTT. This translates into CASSLYRGDTGELFF.

The gene calls are TRBV7-9 and TRBJ2-5; the match to TRBD1 covers 7 bases. Germline V gene data show CDR1 as SEHNR and CDR2 as FQNEAQ (reference sequence). The V and J ends lost 6 bases and 5 bases, in that order; junction bases with no gene match: 3. This CDR3 is 12 amino acids long. CDR3 nucleotides: TGTGCCAGCAGGACAGGGACGGAGACCCAGTACTTC. As protein: CASRTGTETQYF.

This chain joins TRBV6-5 and TRBJ2-1, with a weak D call TRBD1 (5 bases). Trimming stripped 6 bases from V and 1 base from J, with 7 bases between. This CDR3 is 13 amino acids long. Germline CDR1 MNHEY, CDR2 SVGAGI. Here the CDR3 reads CASRRQSYNEQFF. CDR3 nucleotides: TGTGCCAGCAGACGACAGTCCTACAATGAGCAGTTCTTC.

The rearrangement joins TRBV19 to TRBJ2-1; possibly TRBD1 for D (6 bases). This CDR3 comprises 15 residues. Trimming left V 7 bases short and J 8 bases short, with 21 bases between. Germline loops: CDR1 LNHDA, CDR2 SQIVND (reference sequence). The CDR3 here is CASTTVRVGAYEQFF. CDR3 coding DNA: TGTGCCAGTACCACGGTGCGGGTGGGGGCGTATGAGCAGTTCTTC.

This clone was counted a single time. V is TRBV7-9 and J is TRBJ2-1; D remains ambiguous. Looked up from germline, CDR1 is SEHNR and CDR2 is FQNEAQ (reference sequence). The CDR3 spans 11 residues. V was cut by 5 bases and J by 9 bases, with 8 bases left in between. The DNA for the CDR3 is TGTGCCAGCAGCCCAGGTGGTGAGCAGTTCTTC. It codes for CASSPGGEQFF.

The V gene is TRBV15, the J gene TRBJ1-3; 10 bases fit TRBD1. Germline V lookup: CDR1 LNHNV, CDR2 YYDKDF (reference sequence). The CDR3 is 16 residues long. Trimming took 9 bases from V and 5 from J; bases not matched to a gene: 13. The CDR3 region is CATTHPGQGIRNTIYF. The CDR3 nucleotides read TGTGCCACTACGCATCCGGGACAGGGGATAAGAAACACCATATATTTT.

J is TRBJ2-5 and V is TRBV2, with D possibly being TRBD2 (5 bases). The ends were cut back, 2 bases at V and 2 bases at J, with 12 bases in the middle. This CDR3 contains 15 residues. The germline CDR1 and CDR2 sequences are SNHLY and FYNNEI. CDR3 nucleotide sequence: TGTGCCAGCAGTGAATGGGTCAGACTACAAGAGACCCAGTACTTC. Its translation is CASSEWVRLQETQYF.

The V call is TRBV27, the J call TRBJ2-7, with 12 bases lining up with TRBD2. This CDR3 spans 14 amino acids. Germline V gene sequence: CDR1 MNHEY, CDR2 SMNVEV (reference sequence). The V and J ends lost 7 bases and 6 bases, in that order; junction bases with no gene match: 7. DNA for the CDR3: TGTGCCAGCATTAAGACTAGCGGGAGCTCCGAGCAGTACTTC. It specifies CASIKTSGSSEQYF.

This chain links TRBV7-9 with TRBJ1-2, with D perhaps matching TRBD1 (6 bases). The CDR3 runs to 13 residues. CDR1 is SEHNR and CDR2 is FQNEAQ in the germline V gene (reference sequence). V lost 5 bases and J 4 bases, leaving 11 bases between the germline ends. The CDR3 nucleotides read TGTGCCAGCAGCACGACAGGAGTCTATGGCTACACCTTC. Translating it yields CASSTTGVYGYTF. Variable domain in full (rest from reference TRBV7-9 and TRBJ1-2): DTGVSQNPRHKITKRGQNVTFRCDPISEHNRLYWYRQTLGQGPEFLTYFQNEAQLEKSRLLSDRFSAERPKGSFSTLEIQRTEQGDSAMYLCASSTTGVYGYTFGSGTRLTVV.

The chain uses TRBV5-1 and TRBJ1-1; the match to TRBD1 covers 7 bases. The CDR3 has 15 residues. Trimming removed 4 bases from V and 3 bases from J; junction bases left unmatched: 9. The germline V gene has CDR1 SGHRS and CDR2 YFSETQ. CDR3 in DNA: TGCGCCAGCAGCCCGCGGGCAGGGGGGTACACTGAAGCTTTCTTT. Protein product: CASSPRAGGYTEAFF.

The chain combines TRBV6-5 with TRBJ1-1, with D hard to call. V lost 6 bases and J 4 bases, leaving 12 bases between the germline ends. This CDR3 is built from 13 residues. CDR1 MNHEY and CDR2 SVGAGI come from the germline V gene. CDR3 protein: CASSSAGGTEAFF. The CDR3 coding sequence is TGTGCCAGCAGCTCCGCGGGCGGCACTGAAGCTTTCTTT.